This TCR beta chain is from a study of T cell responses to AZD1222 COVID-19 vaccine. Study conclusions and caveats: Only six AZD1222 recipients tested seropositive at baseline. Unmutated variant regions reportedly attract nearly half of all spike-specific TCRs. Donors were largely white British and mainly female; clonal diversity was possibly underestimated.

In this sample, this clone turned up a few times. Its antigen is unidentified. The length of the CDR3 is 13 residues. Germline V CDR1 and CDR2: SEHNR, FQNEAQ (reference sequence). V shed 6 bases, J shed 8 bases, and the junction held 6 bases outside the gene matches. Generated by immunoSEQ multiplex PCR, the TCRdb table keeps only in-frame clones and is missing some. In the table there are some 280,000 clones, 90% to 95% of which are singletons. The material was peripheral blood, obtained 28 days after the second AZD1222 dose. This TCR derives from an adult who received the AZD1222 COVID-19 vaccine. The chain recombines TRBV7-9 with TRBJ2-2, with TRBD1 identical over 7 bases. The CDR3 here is CASSRQGRGELFF. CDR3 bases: TGTGCCAGCAGTCGACAGGGCAGGGGGGAGCTGTTTTTT.